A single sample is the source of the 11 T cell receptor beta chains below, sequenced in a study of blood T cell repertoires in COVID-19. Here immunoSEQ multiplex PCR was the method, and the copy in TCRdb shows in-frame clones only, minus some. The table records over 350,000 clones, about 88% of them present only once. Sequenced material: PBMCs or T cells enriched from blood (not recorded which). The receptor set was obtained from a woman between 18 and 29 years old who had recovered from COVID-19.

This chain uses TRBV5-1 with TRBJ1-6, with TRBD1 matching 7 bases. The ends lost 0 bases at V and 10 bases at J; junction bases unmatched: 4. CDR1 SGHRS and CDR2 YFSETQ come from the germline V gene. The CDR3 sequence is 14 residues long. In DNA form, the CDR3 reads TGCGCCAGCAGCTTGGACAGGGGTTCCTCACCCCTCCACTTT. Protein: CASSLDRGSSPLHF.

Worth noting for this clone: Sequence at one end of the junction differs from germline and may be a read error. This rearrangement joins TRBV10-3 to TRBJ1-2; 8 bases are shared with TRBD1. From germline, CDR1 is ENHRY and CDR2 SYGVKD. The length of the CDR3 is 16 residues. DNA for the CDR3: TGTGCCATCGGTGAGACCGGGACAGGTATTAACTATGGCTACACCTTC. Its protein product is CAIGETGTGINYGYTF.

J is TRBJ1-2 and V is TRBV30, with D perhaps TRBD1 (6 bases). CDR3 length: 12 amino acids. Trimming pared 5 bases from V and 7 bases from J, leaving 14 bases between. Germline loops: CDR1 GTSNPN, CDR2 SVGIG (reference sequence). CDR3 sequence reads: CAWDRGAGGYTF. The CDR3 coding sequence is TGTGCCTGGGATCGGGGGGCGGGTGGCTACACCTTC. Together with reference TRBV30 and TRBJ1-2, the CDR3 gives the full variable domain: SQTIHQWPATLVQPVGSPLSLECTVEGTSNPNLYWYRQAAGRGLQLLFYSVGIGQISSEVPQNLSASRPQDRQFILSSKKLLLSDSGFYLCAWDRGAGGYTFGSGTRLTVV.

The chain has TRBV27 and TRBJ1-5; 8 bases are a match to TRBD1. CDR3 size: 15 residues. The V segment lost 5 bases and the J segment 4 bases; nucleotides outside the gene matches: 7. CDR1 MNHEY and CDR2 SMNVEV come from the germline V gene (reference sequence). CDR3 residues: CASSAGTGANQPQHF. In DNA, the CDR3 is TGTGCCAGCAGTGCCGGGACAGGCGCTAATCAGCCCCAGCATTTT.

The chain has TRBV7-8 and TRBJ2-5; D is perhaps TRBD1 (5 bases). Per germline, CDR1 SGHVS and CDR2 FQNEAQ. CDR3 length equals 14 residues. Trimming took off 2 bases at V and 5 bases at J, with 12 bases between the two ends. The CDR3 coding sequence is TGTGCCAGCAGCTTAATTGGGGCGAGGGAGACCCAGTACTTC. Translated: CASSLIGARETQYF. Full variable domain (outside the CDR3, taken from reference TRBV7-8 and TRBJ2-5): GAGVSQSPRYKVAKRGQDVALRCDPISGHVSLFWYQQALGQGPEFLTYFQNEAQLDKSGLPSDRFFAERPEGSVSTLKIQRTQQEDSAVYLCASSLIGARETQYFGPGTRLLVL.

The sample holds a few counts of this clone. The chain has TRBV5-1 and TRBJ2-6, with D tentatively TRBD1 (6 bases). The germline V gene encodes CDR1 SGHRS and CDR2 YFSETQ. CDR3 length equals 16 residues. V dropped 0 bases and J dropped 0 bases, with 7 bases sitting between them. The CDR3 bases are TGCGCCAGCAGCTTGGAAGGGGGCTCTGGGGCCAACGTCCTGACTTTC. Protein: CASSLEGGSGANVLTF.

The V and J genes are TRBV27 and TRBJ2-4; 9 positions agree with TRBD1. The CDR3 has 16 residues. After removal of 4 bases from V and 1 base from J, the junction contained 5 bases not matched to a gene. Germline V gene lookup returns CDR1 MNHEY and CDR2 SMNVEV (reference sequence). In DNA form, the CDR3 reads TGTGCCAGCAGTTGGGGACAGGGTTCCGCCAAAAACATTCAGTACTTC. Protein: CASSWGQGSAKNIQYF.

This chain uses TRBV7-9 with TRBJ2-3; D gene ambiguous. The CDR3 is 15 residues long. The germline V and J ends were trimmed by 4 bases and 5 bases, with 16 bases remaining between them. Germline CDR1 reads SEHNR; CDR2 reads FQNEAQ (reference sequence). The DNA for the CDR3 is TGTGCCAGCAGCTCAACGGTAGTCCTCGGAGATACGCAGTATTTT. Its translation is CASSSTVVLGDTQYF. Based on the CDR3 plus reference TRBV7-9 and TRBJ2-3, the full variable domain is DTGVSQNPRHKITKRGQNVTFRCDPISEHNRLYWYRQTLGQGPEFLTYFQNEAQLEKSRLLSDRFSAERPKGSFSTLEIQRTEQGDSAMYLCASSSTVVLGDTQYFGPGTRLTVL.

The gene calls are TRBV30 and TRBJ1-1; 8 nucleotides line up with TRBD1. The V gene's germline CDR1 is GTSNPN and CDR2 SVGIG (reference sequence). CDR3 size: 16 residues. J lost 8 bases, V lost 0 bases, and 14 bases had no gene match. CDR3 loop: CAWSVPGQGAGGEAFF. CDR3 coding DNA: TGTGCCTGGAGTGTACCCGGGCAGGGGGCTGGAGGAGAAGCTTTCTTT.

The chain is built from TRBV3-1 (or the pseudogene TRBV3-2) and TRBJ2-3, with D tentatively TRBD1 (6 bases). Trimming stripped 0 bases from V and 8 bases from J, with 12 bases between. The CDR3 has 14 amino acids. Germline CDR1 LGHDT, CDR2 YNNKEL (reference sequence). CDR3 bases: TGTGCCAGCAGCCAAGAGACTCTAGGGGGTACGCAGTATTTT. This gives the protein CASSQETLGGTQYF.

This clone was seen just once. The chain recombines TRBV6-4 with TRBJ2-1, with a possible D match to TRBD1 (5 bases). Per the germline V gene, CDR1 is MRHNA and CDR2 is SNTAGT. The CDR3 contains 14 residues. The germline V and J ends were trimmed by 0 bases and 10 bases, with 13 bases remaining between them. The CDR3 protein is CASSDSFRGREQFF. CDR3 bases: TGTGCCAGCAGTGACTCTTTTAGGGGCCGGGAGCAGTTCTTC.